This passage covers 25 T cell receptor beta chains from one sample sequenced in a study of cytomegalovirus exposure and HLA in healthy donors. Amplification used 60 Vbeta primers and 13 Jbeta primers. The assay was immunoSEQ multiplex PCR, and TCRdb's table has in-frame clones only and misses some. The sample records roughly 100,000 clones, roughly 71% being singletons. The sample was PBMCs. These receptors all stem from a male donor in good health and CMV-seropositive.

This clone was counted between two and nine times. The chain links TRBV2 to TRBJ1-5; 7 bases match TRBD1. V shed 6 bases, J shed 7 bases, and the junction held 6 bases outside the gene matches. Germline V gene data show CDR1 as SNHLY and CDR2 as FYNNEI. CDR3 length: 13 residues. The DNA for the CDR3 is TGTGCCAGCAGCGCGACAGGGCCCCAGCCCCAGCATTTT. Its translation: CASSATGPQPQHF.

As regards this clone: The junction departs from the called germline gene at one end, perhaps through a read error. The chain employs TRBV4-3 and TRBJ1-6; 7 positions match TRBD1. Germline V lookup: CDR1 LGHNA, CDR2 YSLEER. CDR3 size: 15 residues. This chain's CDR3 is CASSQETGVSSPLNF. CDR3 coding DNA: TGCGCCAGCAGCCAAGAAACAGGGGTGAGTTCACCCCTCAACTTT.

The V call is TRBV27, the J call TRBJ2-2, with 10 nucleotides matching TRBD1. V was clipped by 3 bases and J by 6 bases; unmatched bases: 1. Germline V gene lookup returns CDR1 MNHEY and CDR2 SMNVEV (reference sequence). The CDR3 totals 14 residues. The CDR3 protein is CASSFGQGAGELFF. CDR3 sequence (DNA): TGTGCCAGCAGTTTCGGACAGGGGGCCGGGGAGCTGTTTTTT.

The chain couples TRBV9 to TRBJ1-5; D uncertain. With 4 bases removed from V and 2 bases from J, the gap between germline ends came to 10 bases. This CDR3 has 14 amino acids. CDR1 and CDR2 (germline): SGDLS, YYNGEE. CDR3: CASSRGGGNQPQHF. Written as DNA, the CDR3 is TGTGCCAGCAGCCGGGGTGGAGGCAATCAGCCCCAGCATTTT.

This rearrangement joins TRBV7-6 to TRBJ1-4; D possibly corresponds to TRBD1 (5 bases). CDR3 length: 15 amino acids. Trimming took off 1 base at V and 8 bases at J, with 14 bases between the two ends. Germline values: CDR1 SGHVS, CDR2 FNYEAQ. CDR3 sequence reads: CASSLGGALEEKLFF. DNA of the CDR3: TGTGCCAGCAGCTTAGGCGGGGCCCTTGAAGAAAAACTGTTTTTT.

V is TRBV15 and J is TRBJ1-1; D perhaps matches TRBD1 (5 bases). The CDR3 covers 15 residues. Germline CDR1 reads LNHNV; CDR2 reads YYDKDF (reference sequence). The V gene lost 3 bases and the J gene lost 1 base, with 12 bases spanning the gap. CDR3 loop: CATSRETVKNTEAFF. The CDR3 DNA sequence: TGTGCCACCAGCAGGGAGACAGTGAAGAACACTGAAGCTTTCTTT.

V usage is TRBV18 and J usage is TRBJ2-3, with 9 nucleotides matching TRBD2. CDR3 length: 16 residues. The ends lost 4 bases at V and 4 bases at J; junction bases unmatched: 9. Germline V gene data show CDR1 as KGHSH and CDR2 as LQKENI. This CDR3 reads CASSRPAGGQADTQYF. As DNA, the CDR3 is TGTGCCAGCTCACGACCAGCGGGGGGCCAGGCAGATACGCAGTATTTT.

V and J are TRBV28 and TRBJ1-1, with D possibly TRBD1 on 5 matching bases. CDR1 and CDR2 (germline): MDHEN, SYDVKM. The V end lost 3 bases, the J end lost 6 bases, and 11 bases lay between the germline ends. The CDR3 is made up of 13 amino acids. CDR3: CASSLSGGAEAFF. The CDR3 DNA reads TGTGCCAGCAGTTTGTCTGGGGGGGCTGAAGCTTTCTTT.

The chain is built from TRBV6-5 and TRBJ2-3; 11 nucleotides align to TRBD1. V dropped 10 bases and J dropped 3; count of bases not matched to a gene: 6. CDR1 is MNHEY and CDR2 is SVGAGI in the germline V gene. CDR3 length: 14 amino acids. Here the CDR3 reads CATWDRGRTDTQYF. The CDR3 DNA is TGTGCCACCTGGGACAGGGGGAGGACAGATACGCAGTATTTT.

This clone has at least ten counts. The rearrangement joins TRBV5-5 to TRBJ1-2, with TRBD1 as a possible D gene (5 bases). Germline V gene sequence: CDR1 SGHKS, CDR2 YYEKEE (reference sequence). CDR3 length: 13 residues. Deletions cut 3 bases from V and 3 bases from J, with 9 bases between. The chain's CDR3 is CASSSGWDYGYTF. The DNA of the CDR3 is TGTGCCAGCAGCTCAGGGTGGGACTATGGCTACACCTTC.

V is TRBV25-1 and J is TRBJ2-7; 8 bases align to TRBD1. Germline V lookup: CDR1 MGHDK, CDR2 SYGVNS. Unmatched junction bases numbered 13, after V lost 9 bases and J lost 6 bases. This CDR3 has 14 amino acids. The CDR3 is CASKSAGGLGEQYF. CDR3 in DNA: TGTGCCAGTAAATCTGCAGGGGGCTTGGGCGAGCAGTACTTC.

This clone has more than one count but fewer than ten. The chain links TRBV7-2 to TRBJ2-7; perhaps TRBD1 as D (5 bases). This CDR3 is built from 14 residues. Germline V lookup: CDR1 SGHTA, CDR2 FQGNSA. V was pared by 3 bases and J by 3 bases, with 12 bases between. The CDR3 protein is CASSLEQGLYEQYF. DNA for the CDR3: TGTGCCAGCAGCTTGGAGCAGGGCCTCTACGAGCAGTACTTC.

The rearrangement joins TRBV6-5 to TRBJ2-7, with 7 bases aligning to TRBD1. V lost 6 bases to trimming and J lost 1 base; unmatched junction nucleotides: 9. In germline, CDR1 is MNHEY, CDR2 SVGAGI. This CDR3 comprises 15 residues. In DNA form, the CDR3 reads TGTGCCAGCAGACCCACAGGGGCGGTGTCCTACGAGCAGTACTTC. Protein sequence: CASRPTGAVSYEQYF.

J is TRBJ1-1 and V is TRBV4-2; the D is unclear. Per the germline V gene, CDR1 is LGHNA and CDR2 is YNFKEQ. The CDR3 spans 15 residues. The V end was cut by 1 base, the J end by 7 bases, with 16 bases between. The CDR3 nucleotides read TGTGCCAGCAGCCAAGTTATGGATTTTACGGGTGAAGCTTTCTTT. Encoded protein: CASSQVMDFTGEAFF.

The chain couples TRBV11-2 to TRBJ2-5, with D hard to call. The V end lost 5 bases, the J end lost 5 bases, and 12 bases lay between the germline ends. CDR3 length: 13 amino acids. The germline V gene has CDR1 SGHAT and CDR2 FQNNGV. CDR3 protein: CASSLSRQETQYF. The CDR3 DNA sequence: TGTGCCAGCAGCCTATCGCGGCAGGAGACCCAGTACTTC.

Ten or more counts support this clone. The J gene is TRBJ1-5, the V gene TRBV6-5; 8 bases are shared with TRBD1. The CDR3 runs 13 residues. V was pared by 6 bases and J by 5 bases, with 3 bases of the junction left unmatched. CDR1 is MNHEY and CDR2 is SVGAGI in the germline V gene. Here the CDR3 reads CASSSDRDQPQHF. CDR3 in DNA: TGTGCCAGCAGCTCGGACAGGGATCAGCCCCAGCATTTT.

This clone has a handful of counts. The chain is built from TRBV9 and TRBJ2-1; 9 bases map to TRBD2. The CDR3 consists of 17 residues. Germline V gene lookup returns CDR1 SGDLS and CDR2 YYNGEE. Losses at the gene ends were 0 bases for V and 7 bases for J; bases not matched to a gene: 11. The DNA for the CDR3 is TGTGCCAGCAGCGTAGTTGGCGGGGGGGCAAGTGTGAATGAGCAGTTCTTC. As protein: CASSVVGGGASVNEQFF.

This clone was counted once. The genes are TRBV30 and TRBJ1-1, with a weak D call TRBD1 (6 bases). From germline, CDR1 is GTSNPN and CDR2 SVGIG (reference sequence). The CDR3 is made up of 13 amino acids. V was trimmed by 5 bases and J by 3 bases, leaving 13 bases between them. In DNA, the CDR3 is TGTGCCTGGGCCCGGGACACAGACACTGAAGCTTTCTTT. It translates to CAWARDTDTEAFF. The variable domain in full, with the rest retrieved from reference TRBV30 and TRBJ1-1, is SQTIHQWPATLVQPVGSPLSLECTVEGTSNPNLYWYRQAAGRGLQLLFYSVGIGQISSEVPQNLSASRPQDRQFILSSKKLLLSDSGFYLCAWARDTDTEAFFGQGTRLTVV.

The genes are TRBV27 and TRBJ1-5; possible D gene TRBD1, 5 bases. Trimming shortened V by 6 bases and J by 0 bases, and 15 bases separated the two germline ends. CDR3 length: 16 residues. CDR1 is MNHEY, CDR2 SMNVEV, per germline (reference sequence). As DNA, the CDR3 is TGTGCCAGCAGCATGGGGCAGGGTTATAGCAATCAGCCCCAGCATTTT. Translated: CASSMGQGYSNQPQHF.

This rearrangement joins TRBV5-4 to TRBJ2-7, with 11 bases fitting TRBD1. The CDR3 contains 16 residues. V was clipped by 4 bases and J by 7 bases; unmatched bases: 13. The V gene's germline CDR1 is SGHNT and CDR2 YYREEE (reference sequence). CDR3 DNA sequence: TGTGCCAGCAGCCGCCCGGGACAGGGGGGTCTTGGGGAGCAGTACTTC. Protein sequence: CASSRPGQGGLGEQYF.

This clone turned up a few times. V and J are TRBV9 and TRBJ2-7; no clear D. The CDR3 has 15 residues. Trimming left V 4 bases short and J 2 bases short, with 16 bases between. Per the germline V gene, CDR1 is SGDLS and CDR2 is YYNGEE. The CDR3 loop is CASSPSPSQAYEQYF. In nucleotides, the CDR3 is TGTGCCAGCAGCCCAAGCCCCTCGCAGGCCTACGAGCAGTACTTC.

CDR3 loop: CASSDSGSYEQYF. The DNA of the CDR3 is TGCGCCAGCAGTGATAGCGGCTCCTACGAGCAGTACTTC. The rearrangement links TRBV5-1 to TRBJ2-7; a possible D gene is TRBD2 (6 bases). V gave up 5 bases and J gave up 0 bases, with 9 bases separating them. The CDR3 covers 13 residues. Germline assignment: CDR1 SGHRS and CDR2 YFSETQ.

CDR3 bases: TGCGCCAGCAGCCAATCGGGGACACTTGTCTACGAGCAGTACTTC. Translation: CASSQSGTLVYEQYF. The genes are TRBV4-1 and TRBJ2-7; TRBD1 might be the D (6 bases). This CDR3 is built from 15 residues. Between the trimmed V and J ends, which lost 2 bases and 3 bases, there was a span of 14 bases. Germline V gene data show CDR1 as MGHRA and CDR2 as YSYEKL.

There are a few counts of this clone. The chain links TRBV21-1 to TRBJ2-2; the table gives TRBD2 as D, unverified against the DNA. TRBV21-1 is a pseudogene. This CDR3 has 16 amino acids. The CDR3 is CASTRLAGVNTGELFF. CDR3 DNA: TGTGCCAGCACCAGGCTAGCGGGGGTAAACACCGGGGAGCTGTTTTTT.

The chain carries TRBV7-9 and TRBJ2-7; D might be TRBD2 (6 bases). Trimming cost V 1 base and J 0 bases, with 13 bases left between them. The CDR3 has 16 residues. Germline CDR1 is SEHNR and CDR2 is FQNEAQ (reference sequence). The CDR3 loop is CASSLGARTNSYEQYF. In DNA, the CDR3 is TGTGCCAGCAGCTTAGGGGCTAGGACTAACTCCTACGAGCAGTACTTC. The whole variable domain, filled in from reference TRBV7-9 and TRBJ2-7, reads DTGVSQNPRHKITKRGQNVTFRCDPISEHNRLYWYRQTLGQGPEFLTYFQNEAQLEKSRLLSDRFSAERPKGSFSTLEIQRTEQGDSAMYLCASSLGARTNSYEQYFGPGTRLTVT.